The present T cell receptor beta chain was sequenced within a study of metastatic and nonmetastatic thyroid tumors. Study in general: Comparison of repertoires was carried out across blood and tumor or nodule tissue from malignant and benign thyroid patients. Study conclusions and caveats: Within blood and tumor, benign nodules reportedly had significantly lower TCR beta diversity than malignant thyroid tumors did.

In the source study's methods: Differences in CDR3 between clinicopathological groups were drawn on to build a classifier intended to discriminate distant-metastatic papillary thyroid cancer patients. TCRdb reanalyzed the PCR reads via MiXCR. V and J calls and clone size were set by TCRdb, not the authors. The data contain around 15,000 clones, 20% to 30% of them singletons. Each patient came to thyroid surgery without any prior treatment (of any kind). This clone was counted many times. Its specificity is not known. Sequenced: tumor tissue. This sequence was found in a female donor with papillary thyroid cancer or a benign thyroid nodule (not recorded which). Some clones in this sample may be carry-over from other donors' samples.

The CDR3 bases are TGCGCCAGCAGCTTGGCTAGCGGGGGGGAGACCCAGTACTTC. Protein product: CASSLASGGETQYF. The chain employs TRBV5-1 and TRBJ2-5; 11 positions agree with TRBD2. CDR1 and CDR2 from the germline V gene are SGHRS and YFSETQ. The CDR3 covers 14 residues. The J segment lost 5 bases and the V segment lost 0 bases, leaving 0 bases of the junction unmatched.